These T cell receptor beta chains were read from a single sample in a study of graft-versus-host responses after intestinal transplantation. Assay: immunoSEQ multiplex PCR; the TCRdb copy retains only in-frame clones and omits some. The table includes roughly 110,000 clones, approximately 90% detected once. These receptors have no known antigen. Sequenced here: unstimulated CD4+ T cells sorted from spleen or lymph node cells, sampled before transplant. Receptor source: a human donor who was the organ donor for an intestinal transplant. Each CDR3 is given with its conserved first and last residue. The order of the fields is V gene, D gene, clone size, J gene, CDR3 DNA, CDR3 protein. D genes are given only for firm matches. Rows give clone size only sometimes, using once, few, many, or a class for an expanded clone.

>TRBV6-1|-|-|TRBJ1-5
TGTGCCAGCAGTGGTACAGGGATTAATCAGCCCCAGCATTTT
CASSGTGINQPQHF
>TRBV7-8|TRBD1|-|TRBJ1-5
TGTGCCAGCAGCGTAGGACAGGGCAATCAGCCCCAGCATTTT
CASSVGQGNQPQHF
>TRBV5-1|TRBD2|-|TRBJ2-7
TGCGCCAGCAGTTACACTAGCGGGAGTATTTACGAGCAGTACTTC
CASSYTSGSIYEQYF
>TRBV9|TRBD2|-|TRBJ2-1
TGTGCCAGCAGCGTAGTGGCTAGCGGGGGTTCCTACAATGAGCAGTTCTTC
CASSVVASGGSYNEQFF
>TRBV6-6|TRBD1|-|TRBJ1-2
TGTGCCAGCAAGGGACAGGCAGACTATGGCTACACCTTC
CASKGQADYGYTF
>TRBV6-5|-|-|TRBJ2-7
TGTGCCAGCGCCGGAACTGCGGGCTACGAGCAGTACTTC
CASAGTAGYEQYF
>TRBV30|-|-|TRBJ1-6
TGTGCCTGGAGTAACTCACCCCTCCACTTT
CAWSNSPLHF
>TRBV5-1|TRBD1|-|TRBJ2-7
TGCGCCAGCAGCTTCCGGGACAGTCGTTTTGACGAGCAGTACTTC
CASSFRDSRFDEQYF
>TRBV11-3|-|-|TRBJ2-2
TGTGCCAGCAGCAGGTACCAGGGAGACAACACCGGGGAGCTGTTTTTT
CASSRYQGDNTGELFF
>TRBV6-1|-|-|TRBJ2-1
TGTGCCAGCAGAACTACAGGGTACAATGAGCAGTTCTTC
CASRTTGYNEQFF
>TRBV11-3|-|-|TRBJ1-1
TGTGCCAGCAGCCTCGGGACACACACTGAAGCTTTCTTT
CASSLGTHTEAFF
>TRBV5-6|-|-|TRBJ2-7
TGTGCCAGCAGCTCGGGGACCTCGTCCCTGTACTTC
CASSSGTSSLYF
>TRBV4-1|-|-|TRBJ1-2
TGCGCCAGCAGGAGAGCAGGGGACAATTTATATGGCTACACCTTC
CASRRAGDNLYGYTF
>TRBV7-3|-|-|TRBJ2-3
TGTGCCAGCAGCTTACCGGGGACAGATACGCAGTATTTT
CASSLPGTDTQYF
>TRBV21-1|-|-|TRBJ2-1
TGTGCCAGCAGCCTCTGCGGGGAATCCTCCTACAATGAGCAGTTCTTC
CASSLCGESSYNEQFF
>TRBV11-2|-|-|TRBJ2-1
TGTGCCAGCAGCTTAGATACCTCGGCCGTTCATGGGGAGCAGTTCTTC
CASSLDTSAVHGEQFF
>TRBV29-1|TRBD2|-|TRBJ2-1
TGCAGCGTTCTTGGGCTAGCGGGTTACAATGAGCAGTTCTTC
CSVLGLAGYNEQFF
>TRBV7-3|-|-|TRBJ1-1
TGTGCCAGCAGCTTACTGGGCACGAACACTGAAGCTTTCTTT
CASSLLGTNTEAFF
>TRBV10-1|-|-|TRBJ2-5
TGCGCCAGCAGTGAACGGAGCGGCCCTTGGGAGCAGTACTTC
CASSERSGPWEQYF
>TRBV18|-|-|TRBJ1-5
TGTGCCAGCTCACCGAATCAGGGAAGCAATCAGCCCCAGCATTTT
CASSPNQGSNQPQHF
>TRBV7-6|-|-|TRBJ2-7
TGTGCCAGCAGCCGGAACGATTACGAGCAGTACTTC
CASSRNDYEQYF
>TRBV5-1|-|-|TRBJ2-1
TGCGCCAGCAGCTTAGATTCCATTGAGCAGTTCTTC
CASSLDSIEQFF
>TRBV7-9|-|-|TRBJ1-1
TGTGCCAGCAGCTTAGACGAATGGGACACTGAAGCTTTCTTT
CASSLDEWDTEAFF
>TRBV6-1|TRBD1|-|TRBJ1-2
TGTGCCAGCAGTTCATTGACAGGGGGCTTCTATGGCTACACCTTC
CASSSLTGGFYGYTF
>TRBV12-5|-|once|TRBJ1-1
TGTGCTAGTGGTTTAGGTAACACTGAAGCTTTCTTT
CASGLGNTEAFF
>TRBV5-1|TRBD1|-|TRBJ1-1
TGCGCCAGCAGCTTGGGAGGGGGCGCGTACACTGAAGCTTTCTTT
CASSLGGGAYTEAFF
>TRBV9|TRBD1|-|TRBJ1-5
TGTGCCAGCACCTGTGACAGGGACCAGCCCCAGCATTTT
CASTCDRDQPQHF
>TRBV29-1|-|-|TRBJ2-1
TGCAGCGTTGATGCGGGTCGGAATTTCTACAATGAGCAGTTCTTC
CSVDAGRNFYNEQFF
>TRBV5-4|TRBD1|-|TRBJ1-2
TGTGCCAGCCGAACGGGGACAGGGGGAAACTATGGCTACACCTTC
CASRTGTGGNYGYTF
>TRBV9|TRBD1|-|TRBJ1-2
TGTGCCAGCAGCACCAACAGGGGGCGCGGTTATGGCTACACCTTC
CASSTNRGRGYGYTF
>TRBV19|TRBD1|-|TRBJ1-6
TGTGCCAGTAGGGCAACAGGGGAAGCTTCACCCCTCCACTTT
CASRATGEASPLHF
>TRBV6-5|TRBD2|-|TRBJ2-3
TGTGCCAGCAGTTACCCTAGCGGGGGCACAGATACGCAGTATTTT
CASSYPSGGTDTQYF
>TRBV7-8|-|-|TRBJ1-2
TGTGCCAGCAGCTCCCGGGACCGAGCCTCCTATGGCTACACCTTC
CASSSRDRASYGYTF
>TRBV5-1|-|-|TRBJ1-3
TGCGCCAGCAGCAGTCTTTTAGGGGACACCATATATTTT
CASSSLLGDTIYF
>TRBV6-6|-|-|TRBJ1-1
TGTGCCAGCACTAAAGCCGGGCGCACTGAAGCTTTCTTT
CASTKAGRTEAFF
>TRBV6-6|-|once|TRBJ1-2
TGTGCCAGCAGTCGGACCGGCGGGGGCTACACCTTC
CASSRTGGGYTF
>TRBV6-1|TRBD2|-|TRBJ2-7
TGTGCCAGCAGCCACGGGGGGGTCTCCTACGAGCAGTACTTC
CASSHGGVSYEQYF
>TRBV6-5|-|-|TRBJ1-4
TGTGCCAGCAGTTACGGCAGCTCTAATGAAAAACTGTTTTTT
CASSYGSSNEKLFF
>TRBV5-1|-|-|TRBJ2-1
TGCGCCAGCGAGACGGGACTTCTCGGGAATGAGCAGTTCTTC
CASETGLLGNEQFF
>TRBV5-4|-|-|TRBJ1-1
TGTGCCAGCAGCTTGATGCCGGAGAACACTGAAGCTTTCTTT
CASSLMPENTEAFF
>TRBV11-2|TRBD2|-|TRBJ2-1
TGTGCCAGCAGCTTAGACCCGGGACTAAATTACAATGAGCAGTTCTTC
CASSLDPGLNYNEQFF
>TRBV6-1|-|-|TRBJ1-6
TGTGCCAGCTGGGGCAGGGGTAACTCACCCCTCCACTTT
CASWGRGNSPLHF
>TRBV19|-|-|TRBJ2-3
TGTGCCAGTAGAGTGGGTCGTGGCACAGATACGCAGTATTTT
CASRVGRGTDTQYF
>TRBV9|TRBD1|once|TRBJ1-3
TGTGCCAGCAGTCGAAAACAGGGGATGGCTGGAAACACCATATATTTT
CASSRKQGMAGNTIYF
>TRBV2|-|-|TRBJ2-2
TGTGCCAGACAAGGGGAACAGAAGTTCAACACCGGGGAGCTGTTTTTT
CARQGEQKFNTGELFF
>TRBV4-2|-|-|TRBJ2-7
TGTGCCAGCAGCCAAGGTGAAGGTGGGGGTAACGGCGAGCAGTACTTC
CASSQGEGGGNGEQYF
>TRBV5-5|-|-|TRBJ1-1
TGTGCCAGCAGCGTACAGGGATGGGTTACTGAAGCTTTCTTT
CASSVQGWVTEAFF
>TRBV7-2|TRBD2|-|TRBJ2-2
TGTGCCAAAGGACGGGAGGGCCCTGCGAACACCGGGGAGCTGTTTTTT
CAKGREGPANTGELFF
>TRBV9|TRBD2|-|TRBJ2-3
TGTGCCAGCAGCGTAGGACTAGCGGGGGGCCCTAGCACAGATACGCAGTATTTT
CASSVGLAGGPSTDTQYF
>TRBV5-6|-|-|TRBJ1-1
TGTGCCAGCGCCAGTTACACTGAAGCTTTCTTT
CASASYTEAFF
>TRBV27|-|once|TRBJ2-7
TGTGCCAGCAGGGAAGGGCAGCCCCAGGGAGAGCAGTACTTC
CASREGQPQGEQYF
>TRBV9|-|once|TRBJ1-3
TGTGCCAGCAGCGTAGAACCAGCAGGAAACACCATATATTTT
CASSVEPAGNTIYF